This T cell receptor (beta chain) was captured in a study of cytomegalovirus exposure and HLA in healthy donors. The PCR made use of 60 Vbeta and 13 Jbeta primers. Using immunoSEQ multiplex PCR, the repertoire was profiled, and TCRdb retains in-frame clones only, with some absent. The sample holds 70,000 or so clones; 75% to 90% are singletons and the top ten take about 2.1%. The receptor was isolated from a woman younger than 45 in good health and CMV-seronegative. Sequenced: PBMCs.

Here the CDR3 DNA reads TGTGCCAGCTCACCCCTCTCGAGAGGGGGTGTTGAGCAGTTCTTC. Its protein is CASSPLSRGGVEQFF. The chain recombines TRBV18 with TRBJ2-1; perhaps TRBD1 as D (6 bases). The CDR3 has 15 amino acids. Trimming left V 3 bases short and J 9 bases short, with 18 bases between. In germline, CDR1 is KGHSH, CDR2 LQKENI.